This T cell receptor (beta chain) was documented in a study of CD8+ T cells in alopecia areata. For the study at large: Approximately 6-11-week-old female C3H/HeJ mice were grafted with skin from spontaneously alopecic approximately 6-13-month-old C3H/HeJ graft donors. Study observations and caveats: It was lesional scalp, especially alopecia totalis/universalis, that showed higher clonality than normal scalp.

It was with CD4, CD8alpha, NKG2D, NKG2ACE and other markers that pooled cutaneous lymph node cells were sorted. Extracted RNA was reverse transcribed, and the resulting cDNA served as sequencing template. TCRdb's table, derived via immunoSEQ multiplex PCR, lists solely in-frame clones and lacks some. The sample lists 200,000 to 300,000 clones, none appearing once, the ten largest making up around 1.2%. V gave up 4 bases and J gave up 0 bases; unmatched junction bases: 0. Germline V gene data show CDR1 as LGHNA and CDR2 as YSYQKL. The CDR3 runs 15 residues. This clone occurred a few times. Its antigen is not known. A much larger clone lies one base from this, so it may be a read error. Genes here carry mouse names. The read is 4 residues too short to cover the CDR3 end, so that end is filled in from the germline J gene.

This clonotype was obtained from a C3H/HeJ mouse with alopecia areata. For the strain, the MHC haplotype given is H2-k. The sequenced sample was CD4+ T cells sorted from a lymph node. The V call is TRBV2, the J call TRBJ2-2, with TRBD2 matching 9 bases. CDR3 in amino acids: CASSRLGANTGQLYF. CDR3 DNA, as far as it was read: TGTGCCAGCAGCCGACTGGGGGCAAACACCGGG.